Listed below are T cell receptor beta chains from one sample, sequenced in a study of T-cell memory formation after mild COVID-19. TCRdb used MiXCR to reprocess the 5' RACE reads, holding one entry per CDR3 protein. The sample has hundreds of thousands of distinct CDR3 sequences; about a fifth are singletons. Sequenced input: PBMCs or a T cell subset sorted from them (not recorded which). Source of these receptors: an adult woman who had mild COVID-19 (a few samples of this study predate the infection). Cell type and time point are not known. CDR3s include the opening cysteine and the closing phenylalanine or tryptophan. A D gene is named only where the DNA matches it firmly. Clone size is not always given. Where it is, it says once, few, many or a class for expanded clones.

d_gene	v_gene	abundance	j_gene	CDR3aa	CDR3nt
.	TRBV7-9	.	TRBJ2-5	CASSPQLAPKTQETQYF	TGTGCCAGCAGCCCGCAACTAGCTCCCAAAACCCAAGAGACCCAGTACTTC
.	TRBV6-1	.	TRBJ1-1	CASRRAGGSATEAFF	TGTGCCAGCAGACGAGCCGGGGGGTCGGCCACTGAAGCTTTCTTT
TRBD1	TRBV4-1	.	TRBJ1-4	CASSLGTGANEKLFF	TGCGCCAGCAGCCTCGGGACAGGGGCTAATGAAAAACTGTTTTTT
.	TRBV5-1	.	TRBJ2-3	CASSFGEISTDTQYF	TGCGCCAGCAGCTTCGGGGAAATCAGCACAGATACGCAGTATTTT
TRBD2	TRBV7-6	few	TRBJ2-3	CASSSPQRGDTQYF	TGTGCCAGCAGCTCCCCCCAGCGGGGGGATACGCAGTATTTT
TRBD1	TRBV10-3	.	TRBJ1-1	CAISSQGAQGTEAFF	TGTGCCATCAGTTCACAGGGGGCGCAGGGAACTGAAGCTTTCTTT
TRBD2	TRBV5-1	.	TRBJ2-1	CASSPRGGENEQFF	TGCGCCAGCAGCCCCCGTGGGGGGGAAAATGAGCAGTTCTTC
TRBD1	TRBV29-1	few	TRBJ1-5	CSVILDRVGDQPQHF	TGCAGCGTAATACTGGACAGGGTGGGCGATCAGCCCCAGCATTTT
TRBD1	TRBV7-6	.	TRBJ1-5	CASSPYDRVINQPQHF	TGTGCCAGCAGCCCTTATGACAGGGTTATCAATCAGCCCCAGCATTTT
TRBD1	TRBV7-8	.	TRBJ2-1	CASSASAGGPEQFF	TGTGCCAGCAGCGCCAGCGCAGGGGGTCCTGAGCAGTTCTTC
.	TRBV4-2	.	TRBJ2-7	CASSQEEGPYEQYF	TGTGCCAGCAGCCAAGAGGAGGGCCCCTACGAGCAGTACTTC
TRBD2	TRBV20-1	.	TRBJ2-5	CSARDLVAGDQETQYF	TGCAGTGCTAGAGATCTAGTAGCGGGGGACCAAGAGACCCAGTACTTC
TRBD2	TRBV3-1	few	TRBJ2-6	CASSQHGLAGDSGANVLTF	TGTGCCAGCAGCCAACACGGACTAGCGGGAGACTCTGGGGCCAACGTCCTGACTTTC
.	TRBV4-1	.	TRBJ2-1	CASSEQQGYYNEQFF	TGCGCCAGCAGCGAACAACAGGGATACTACAATGAGCAGTTCTTC
.	TRBV5-1	many	TRBJ2-7	CASSPKGGYEQYF	TGCGCCAGCTCCCCCAAGGGGGGCTACGAGCAGTACTTC
.	TRBV7-9	few	TRBJ1-1	CASSLFMNTEAFF	TGTGCCAGCAGCTTGTTCATGAACACTGAAGCTTTCTTT
TRBD2	TRBV20-1	few	TRBJ2-5	CSAPTSGAITGQETQYF	TGCAGTGCTCCCACTAGCGGGGCGATTACTGGGCAAGAGACCCAGTACTTC
TRBD2	TRBV11-3	few	TRBJ2-1	CASTKSGTSGDNEQFF	TGTGCCAGCACCAAATCCGGGACTAGCGGGGACAATGAGCAGTTCTTC
TRBD1	TRBV7-6	.	TRBJ1-1	CASSTSTGANTEAFF	TGTGCCAGCAGCACATCGACAGGGGCCAACACTGAAGCTTTCTTT
.	TRBV6-1	.	TRBJ1-5	CASGGWGNGNQPQHF	TGTGCCAGCGGGGGGTGGGGGAATGGCAATCAGCCCCAGCATTTT
TRBD1	TRBV7-2	few	TRBJ2-7	CASSLFGRQGASYEQYF	TGTGCCAGCAGCTTATTTGGTCGGCAGGGGGCTTCATACGAGCAGTACTTC
.	TRBV20-1	.	TRBJ2-5	CSARAAETQYF	TGCAGTGCTAGAGCGGCCGAGACCCAGTACTTC
TRBD2	TRBV7-8	.	TRBJ2-2	CASSSGLAPSQLFF	TGTGCCAGCAGCTCGGGACTAGCCCCATCTCAGCTGTTTTTT
TRBD2	TRBV4-1	few	TRBJ2-3	CASSQDREASGGATDTQYF	TGCGCCAGCAGCCAAGATAGGGAGGCTAGCGGGGGGGCTACAGATACGCAGTATTTT
TRBD2	TRBV7-2	many	TRBJ2-7	CASSLGLAVSYEQYF	TGTGCCAGCAGCTTAGGGCTAGCGGTCTCCTACGAGCAGTACTTC
TRBD1	TRBV7-9	few	TRBJ1-2	CASSLGDRVHYGYTF	TGTGCCAGCAGCCTAGGGGACAGGGTACACTATGGCTACACCTTC
TRBD2	TRBV20-1	few	TRBJ2-1	CSARGTPGGYNEQFF	TGCAGTGCTAGAGGCACCCCGGGAGGATACAATGAGCAGTTCTTC
.	TRBV30	once	TRBJ2-7	CAWKGDSYEQYF	TGTGCCTGGAAGGGGGACTCCTACGAGCAGTACTTC
.	TRBV29-1	few	TRBJ1-2	CSVEGRAGSYGYTF	TGCAGCGTTGAAGGCCGGGCGGGATCCTATGGCTACACCTTC
TRBD2	TRBV5-1	few	TRBJ2-1	CASSRILVSGTSGSSYNEQFF	TGCGCCAGCAGCCGCATTTTAGTGAGCGGGACTAGCGGGAGTAGCTACAATGAGCAGTTCTTC
.	TRBV24-1	few	TRBJ2-7	CATRGANYEQYF	TGTGCCACCAGAGGGGCGAACTACGAGCAGTACTTC
TRBD1	TRBV15	few	TRBJ2-1	CATSPRDRHNEQFF	TGTGCCACCAGCCCCCGGGACAGACACAATGAGCAGTTCTTC
.	TRBV6-5	.	TRBJ1-4	CATRETWTATNEKLFF	TGTGCCACCCGAGAGACATGGACAGCAACTAATGAAAAACTGTTTTTT
.	TRBV15	.	TRBJ2-1	CATSSYRDPPYNEQFF	TGTGCCACCAGCAGCTACAGGGATCCCCCCTACAATGAGCAGTTCTTC
.	TRBV4-2	.	TRBJ1-6	CASSQMTEINSPLHF	TGTGCCAGCAGCCAGATGACAGAAATTAATTCACCCCTCCACTTT
.	TRBV4-3	.	TRBJ1-1	CASSQVLAGAAIEAFF	TGCGCCAGCAGCCAAGTATTGGCAGGGGCCGCGATTGAAGCTTTCTTT
TRBD2	TRBV7-9	few	TRBJ2-2	CASSIFLAVSGTGELFF	TGTGCCAGCAGCATTTTTCTAGCGGTATCCGGTACCGGGGAGCTGTTTTTT
.	TRBV7-2	few	TRBJ2-3	CASSRTVLPGTDTQYF	TGTGCCAGCAGCCGAACCGTGTTACCTGGCACAGATACGCAGTATTTT
TRBD1	TRBV6-1	.	TRBJ1-2	CASSEVQGAFYGYTF	TGTGCCAGCAGTGAAGTACAGGGGGCTTTCTATGGCTACACCTTC
TRBD1	TRBV20-1	.	TRBJ2-7	CSGQGAAYEQYF	TGCAGTGGACAGGGGGCGGCATACGAGCAGTACTTC
.	TRBV11-1	few	TRBJ2-1	CASSPRVGRGQGEQFF	TGTGCCAGCAGCCCCCGAGTGGGGAGGGGGCAAGGTGAGCAGTTCTTC
.	TRBV24-1	.	TRBJ2-5	CATSDPSKAQEETQCF	TGTGCCACCAGTGACCCCTCCAAGGCACAAGAAGAGACCCAGTGCTTC
TRBD1	TRBV5-1	.	TRBJ2-5	CASSLQGSGETQYF	TGCGCCAGCAGCTTACAGGGGTCCGGGGAGACCCAGTACTTC
TRBD1	TRBV5-5	.	TRBJ1-5	CASSTGQGLSQPQHF	TGTGCCAGCAGCACGGGACAGGGCTTGAGTCAGCCCCAGCATTTT
.	TRBV18	.	TRBJ2-7	CASSPVGLGGLEQYF	TGTGCCAGCTCACCGGTCGGGCTTGGGGGCCTTGAGCAGTACTTC
TRBD1	TRBV19	.	TRBJ1-1	CASSTDRANTEAFF	TGTGCCAGTAGTACGGACAGGGCGAACACTGAAGCTTTCTTT
.	TRBV9	.	TRBJ1-6	CASSVEAGSGSPLHF	TGTGCCAGCAGCGTAGAGGCAGGGTCAGGTTCACCCCTCCACTTT
.	TRBV5-4	.	TRBJ2-3	CASSVGLTGTDTQYF	TGTGCCAGCAGCGTCGGTCTGACGGGCACAGATACGCAGTATTTT
.	TRBV7-9	.	TRBJ2-7	CASSLVEQYF	TGTGCCAGCAGCCTAGTTGAGCAGTACTTC
TRBD2	TRBV12-3/TRBV12-4	.	TRBJ2-3	CASSKTSGVFTDTQYF	TGTGCCAGCAGTAAGACTAGCGGAGTCTTTACAGATACGCAGTATTTT
TRBD1	TRBV20-1	.	TRBJ2-7	CSAIGDRNYEQYF	TGCAGTGCTATAGGGGACAGAAACTACGAGCAGTACTTC
.	TRBV29-1	few	TRBJ2-2	CSAMDRITGELFF	TGCAGCGCTATGGACAGAATCACCGGGGAGCTGTTTTTT
TRBD2	TRBV6-6	.	TRBJ2-5	CASRPSGGPQETQYF	TGTGCCAGCAGACCTAGCGGGGGCCCCCAAGAGACCCAGTACTTC